This T cell receptor (beta chain) originates from a study of T cells after yellow fever vaccination. Overall study context: Each low-cell-number fraction was prepared by means of SMART-Seq v4 Ultra Low Input. Findings of the study overall: Any FACS-sorted repertoire could hold abundant clonotypes that contaminate it from the bulk population. Weaker in magnitude, the secondary response showed a faster peak on day 5 versus 15. The CD4 compartment and the CD8 compartment contained a small share of clonotypes in common.

The CDR3 loop spans 18 amino acids. Per germline, CDR1 LGHDT and CDR2 YNNKEL (reference sequence). V gave up 1 base and J gave up 0 bases, with 19 bases separating them. In this sample, this clonotype turned up a few times. Antigen unknown. TCRdb passed the 5' RACE reads through MiXCR, listing each CDR3 protein once. The sample has 240,000 or so distinct CDR3 sequences, about 7.1% seen once. This TCR derives from a young man who received the YFV17D yellow fever vaccine. Specimen: CD4+ T cells sorted from PBMCs, collected 15 days after the yellow fever booster vaccination. This chain links TRBV3-1 with TRBJ2-7; a weak D match, TRBD2 (6 bases). The CDR3 loop is CASSQGVGGADSSYEQYF. The CDR3, as DNA: TGTGCCAGCAGCCAAGGGGTCGGCGGGGCAGACAGCTCCTACGAGCAGTACTTC.